The present TCR beta chain was sequenced within a study of early T cells in non-severe SARS-CoV-2 infection. TCRdb processed the 5' RACE reads anew with MiXCR; each CDR3 protein has one entry. Here the sample spans tens of thousands of distinct CDR3 sequences, around 9.3% being singletons. The source was whole blood, collected at baseline. The receptor's source is an adult who was a healthcare worker with PCR-confirmed SARS-CoV-2 infection or an uninfected control (not recorded which).

The CDR3: CASSQANIRQPQHF. The DNA for the CDR3 is TGTGCCAGCAGCCAGGCCAACATTAGGCAGCCCCAGCATTTT. The rearrangement joins TRBV12-3 or TRBV12-4 to TRBJ1-5; D uncertain. This CDR3 has 14 residues. The V end was cut by 6 bases, the J end by 7 bases, with 16 bases between.